This record covers a single T cell receptor (beta chain). Antigen unknown. Drawn from each donor were roughly 10 milliliters of peripheral blood. A second PCR of 7 to 11 cycles used a sample-barcoded 5' primer and a J-beta primer mix. Sequencing recovered at least 2.5 million CDR3-containing paired-end reads from each sample. MiXCR was run by TCRdb on the 5' RACE reads, yielding one entry per CDR3 protein. The data contain 1 million or so distinct CDR3 sequences, under 45% of them singletons. This sample stems from a study of blood T cells in healthy people across ages. Overall study findings and caveats: PBMC samples, being unsorted, prevented any conclusive comparison of naive and antigen-experienced cells. Estimates of diversity drawn from one million T cells were considered underestimates.

Trimming cost V 2 bases and J 7 bases, with 14 bases left between them. The CDR3 sequence is 14 residues long. Germline-derived CDR1 and CDR2 are MGHRA and YSYEKL. The chain is built from TRBV4-1 and TRBJ1-2; D gene uncertain. The clonotype was recovered from a woman aged 55 to 70 in good health. Sequences were obtained from blood. The CDR3 DNA is TGCGCCAGCAGCCAACCCCCCCGGCGGATTGGCTACACCTTC. Translating gives CASSQPPRRIGYTF.